This TCR beta chain was captured in a study of blood T cells in healthy people across ages. The authors ran a second PCR of roughly 6 to 12 cycles using a sample-barcoded 5' primer and a J-beta primer mix. All samples yielded 3 million or more CDR3-containing paired-end reads. TCRdb reprocessed the 5' RACE reads via MiXCR and lists one record per CDR3 protein. The sample holds some 730,000 distinct CDR3 sequences, 22% seen once. Germline CDR1 is MGHRA and CDR2 is YSYEKL. The CDR3 length is 19 residues. The J segment lost 2 bases and the V segment lost 0 bases, leaving 9 bases of the junction unmatched. Every participating donor contributed 7.5 to 10 milliliters of peripheral blood through a draw. Per-sample yields of isolated PBMCs were at least 7 million.

The TCR originated in a man aged 65 to 85 in good health. This chain links TRBV4-1 with TRBJ2-3; 12 nucleotides align to TRBD2. Sequences were obtained from blood. CDR3 bases: TGCGCCAGCAGCCAAGATATCTTACTAGCGGGGGGCGACACAGATACGCAGTATTTT. Protein: CASSQDILLAGGDTDTQYF.